The 20 T cell receptor beta chains in this list originate from one sample, sequenced in a study of OX40 agonist ivuxolimab in advanced cancers. The assay was immunoSEQ multiplex PCR, and TCRdb's table has in-frame clones only and misses some. The sample lists 85,000 to 100,000 clones, under 85% seen once, with 3% to 4% in the top ten. Here the sequenced sample was CD4+ or CD8+ T cells sorted from blood, taken in a trial of the OX40 agonist ivuxolimab. Receptor source: an adult with an advanced solid tumor such as melanoma, head and neck, liver or kidney cancer.

The rearrangement links TRBV10-3 to TRBJ2-1; D gene uncertain. The CDR3 is 14 amino acids. From germline, CDR1 is ENHRY and CDR2 SYGVKD. Trimming removed 6 bases from V and 7 bases from J, with 16 bases in between. The CDR3 reads CAIRSLWSSNEQFF. In DNA form, the CDR3 reads TGTGCCATCAGGTCTCTTTGGAGTAGTAATGAGCAGTTCTTC.

This chain uses TRBV19 with TRBJ1-2; the match to TRBD1 covers 7 bases. This CDR3 region has 14 residues. Trimming at V came to 5 bases and at J to 0 bases, leaving 3 bases not matched to a gene. Germline V gene lookup returns CDR1 LNHDA and CDR2 SQIVND (reference sequence). CDR3 coding DNA: TGTGCCAGTAGTGTACAGGGGACTAACTATGGCTACACCTTC. This translates into CASSVQGTNYGYTF.

The chain uses TRBV2 and TRBJ2-5, with TRBD2 matching over 8 bases. Germline V gene sequence: CDR1 SNHLY, CDR2 FYNNEI. Trimming cost V 2 bases and J 3 bases; bases outside gene matches: 5. This CDR3 has 15 residues. This CDR3 reads CASSENSGTKETQYF. The CDR3 DNA is TGTGCCAGCAGTGAAAATAGCGGGACTAAAGAGACCCAGTACTTC.

The rearrangement links TRBV5-6 to TRBJ2-6, with D hard to call. The V end was cut by 0 bases, the J end by 0 bases, with 10 bases between. This CDR3 comprises 17 residues. Per germline, CDR1 SGHDT and CDR2 YYEEEE. The CDR3 loop reads CASSLGPPASGANVLTF. Here the CDR3 DNA reads TGTGCCAGCAGCTTGGGCCCCCCAGCCTCTGGGGCCAACGTCCTGACTTTC.

The chain employs TRBV4-2 and TRBJ2-2; D may be TRBD1 or TRBD2 (5 bases each). The CDR3 is 17 amino acids. The germline V gene has CDR1 LGHNA and CDR2 YNFKEQ. V lost 4 bases and J lost 1, with 16 bases in between. The CDR3 DNA is TGTGCCAGCAGCCCACCTACCGGGACGGAGAACACCGGGGAGCTGTTTTTT. Translation gives CASSPPTGTENTGELFF.

The V call is TRBV10-3, the J call TRBJ1-2; possibly TRBD1 for D (6 bases). Trimming left V 10 bases short and J 4 bases short, with 16 bases between. Germline-derived CDR1 and CDR2 are ENHRY and SYGVKD. The CDR3 is made up of 13 amino acids. CDR3 sequence: CATKLGTTYGYTF. CDR3 nucleotides: TGTGCCACGAAACTTGGGACAACCTATGGCTACACCTTC.

The chain has TRBV6-5 and TRBJ2-1, with 7 bases that match TRBD1. In germline, CDR1 is MNHEY, CDR2 SVGAGI. The CDR3 has 11 residues. Germline trimming cut 6 bases from V and 14 bases from J; bases unmatched to any gene: 7. The CDR3 sequence: CASREGGGEFF. The CDR3 bases are TGTGCCAGCAGGGAAGGGGGCGGAGAGTTCTTC.

V is TRBV18 and J is TRBJ2-2; D is uncertain. This CDR3 is 14 amino acids long. V lost 0 bases to trimming and J lost 1 base, with 3 bases between them. From germline, CDR1 is KGHSH and CDR2 LQKENI. Written as DNA, the CDR3 is TGTGCCAGCTCACCACCACAGAACACCGGGGAGCTGTTTTTT. Amino acids: CASSPPQNTGELFF.

This clone was observed once. This sequence joins TRBV5-6 and TRBJ1-2; 12 nucleotides match TRBD1. The J segment lost 8 bases and the V segment lost 4 bases, leaving 3 bases of the junction unmatched. The CDR3 runs 13 residues. Germline V gives CDR1 SGHDT, CDR2 YYEEEE. The CDR3 DNA reads as TGTGCCAGCAGCAGGGACAGGGGGCAAGGCTACACCTTC. Protein product: CASSRDRGQGYTF.

The J gene is TRBJ2-5, the V gene TRBV7-2; the D gene is possibly TRBD2 (6 bases). Germline V CDR1 and CDR2: SGHTA, FQGNSA. The CDR3 loop spans 14 amino acids. Trimming removed 5 bases from V and 3 bases from J, with 13 bases in between. DNA for the CDR3: TGTGCCAGCAGCCACCGGACTAAAGAAGAGACCCAGTACTTC. It yields the protein CASSHRTKEETQYF.

The chain links TRBV2 to TRBJ2-1; tentative D call: TRBD1 (6 bases). The CDR3 extends over 15 amino acids. Trimming shortened V by 8 bases and J by 0 bases, and 14 bases separated the two germline ends. CDR1 and CDR2 (germline): SNHLY, FYNNEI. The CDR3 protein is CASPRNRDSYNEQFF. The CDR3, as DNA: TGTGCCAGCCCGAGGAACAGGGACTCCTACAATGAGCAGTTCTTC.

The chain recombines TRBV2 with TRBJ1-4, with D unresolved. The V and J ends lost 11 bases and 2 bases respectively, with 15 bases between them. CDR1 and CDR2 (germline): SNHLY, FYNNEI. The length of the CDR3 is 14 residues. The DNA of the CDR3 is TGTGCCGACAAGAAGGACGGCACTAATGAAAAACTGTTTTTT. This translates into CADKKDGTNEKLFF. The full variable domain, with the rest looked up from reference TRBV2 and TRBJ1-4, is EPEVTQTPSHQVTQMGQEVILRCVPISNHLYFYWYRQILGQKVEFLVSFYNNEISEKSEIFDDQFSVERPDGSNFTLKIRSTKLEDSAMYFCADKKDGTNEKLFFGSGTQLSVL.

This chain connects TRBV13 to TRBJ2-1; 7 nucleotides agree with TRBD2. Per the germline V gene, CDR1 is PRHDT and CDR2 is FYEKMQ (reference sequence). This CDR3 has 15 residues. The trim removed 0 bases at V and 5 bases at J, leaving 4 bases unmatched. The CDR3, as DNA: TGTGCCAGCAGCTTAGGGGGACTACCCAACAATGAGCAGTTCTTC. It translates to CASSLGGLPNNEQFF.

V usage is TRBV6-1 and J usage is TRBJ1-1; a possible D gene is TRBD1 (6 bases). Germline V gene data show CDR1 as MNHNS and CDR2 as SASEGT. There are 13 residues in the CDR3. V lost 10 bases to trimming and J lost 4 bases, with 16 bases between them. In DNA, the CDR3 is TGTGCCAACCGGACAGCTGAAGGCACTGAAGCTTTCTTT. Translating it yields CANRTAEGTEAFF.

The chain links TRBV5-3 to TRBJ2-5; tentatively, D is TRBD2 (5 bases). TRBV5-3 is filed as an ORF, its function uncertain. The germline V and J ends were trimmed by 3 bases and 2 bases, with 17 bases remaining between them. The CDR3 sequence is 16 residues long. The CDR3 reads CARSYIKDRLQETQYF. In DNA, the CDR3 is TGTGCCAGAAGCTATATAAAAGATAGACTACAAGAGACCCAGTACTTC.

The chain is built from TRBV7-8 and TRBJ2-7, with D uncertain. The V end was cut by 2 bases, the J end by 1 base, with 9 bases between. CDR3 length equals 14 residues. The germline gives CDR1 SGHVS, CDR2 FQNEAQ. The CDR3 spells CASSLSLGSYEQYF. The CDR3 nucleotides are TGTGCCAGCAGCTTAAGTCTAGGGTCCTACGAGCAGTACTTC.

This chain uses TRBV7-2 with TRBJ1-1; 9 nucleotides match TRBD1. The germline V gene has CDR1 SGHTA and CDR2 FQGNSA. This CDR3 is 14 amino acids long. Trimming took 3 bases from V and 4 from J; bases not matched to a gene: 3. DNA of the CDR3: TGTGCCAGCAGCTTTCACAGGGGGCGCACTGAAGCTTTCTTT. This codes for CASSFHRGRTEAFF.

This clone was found once. This chain links TRBV28 with TRBJ2-7, with TRBD1 as a possible D gene (6 bases). From germline, CDR1 is MDHEN and CDR2 SYDVKM. The CDR3 is made up of 13 amino acids. V lost 4 bases, J lost 3 bases, and 10 bases lay in between. In DNA, the CDR3 is TGTGCCAGCAGTTCTTTGGACAGCTACGAGCAGTACTTC. Amino acid sequence: CASSSLDSYEQYF.

The chain couples TRBV5-4 to TRBJ2-3; 13 bases fit TRBD2. V lost 4 bases to trimming and J lost 4 bases; unmatched junction nucleotides: 3. The CDR3 extends over 15 amino acids. Per the germline V gene, CDR1 is SGHNT and CDR2 is YYREEE (reference sequence). The CDR3 sequence is CASSRTSGSSDTQYF. In DNA form, the CDR3 reads TGTGCCAGCAGCCGGACTAGCGGGAGTTCAGATACGCAGTATTTT. The full variable domain, in which reference TRBV5-4 and TRBJ2-3 provide the parts outside the CDR3, is ETGVTQSPTHLIKTRGQQVTLRCSSQSGHNTVSWYQQALGQGPQFIFQYYREEENGRGNFPPRFSGLQFPNYSSELNVNALELDDSALYLCASSRTSGSSDTQYFGPGTRLTVL.

This sequence joins TRBV5-5 and TRBJ1-1, with a possible D match to TRBD1 (5 bases). Trimming left V 4 bases short and J 8 bases short, with 21 bases between. This CDR3 contains 15 residues. Germline CDR1 and CDR2: SGHKS and YYEKEE (reference sequence). For the CDR3, the DNA is TGTGCCAGCAGCCTTACCCCCGCAGGGTCCTCCGAAGCTTTCTTT. Translated, it gives CASSLTPAGSSEAFF.